What follows is one T cell receptor beta chain and its context. Its target is unknown. It was the approximately 120-subject validation cohort, separate from the approximately 690-subject first cohort, to which the donors belonged. This specimen comes from a study of cytomegalovirus exposure and HLA in healthy donors. Findings and caveats of the study: It was about 150 TCR beta chains that were listed as cytomegalovirus-associated. Confirmation in vitro established that a few CMV-associated chains were specific for CMV antigens.

The CDR3 is 15 amino acids. Per germline, CDR1 MDHEN and CDR2 SYDVKM. Trimming shortened V by 6 bases and J by 6 bases, and 20 bases separated the two germline ends. Sequencing was performed with immunoSEQ multiplex PCR; in TCRdb, only in-frame clones are kept and a portion is missing. The sample lists approximately 110,000 clones; 85% to 90% were seen once. The chain combines TRBV28 with TRBJ1-1, with a weak D call TRBD1 (6 bases). The sequenced sample was PBMCs. This clonotype was sampled from a woman under 30 in good health and CMV-seropositive. In nucleotides, the CDR3 is TGTGCCAGCAGCAGCGCAACAGGGTTGGGGTCTGAAGCTTTCTTT. Translating it yields CASSSATGLGSEAFF.